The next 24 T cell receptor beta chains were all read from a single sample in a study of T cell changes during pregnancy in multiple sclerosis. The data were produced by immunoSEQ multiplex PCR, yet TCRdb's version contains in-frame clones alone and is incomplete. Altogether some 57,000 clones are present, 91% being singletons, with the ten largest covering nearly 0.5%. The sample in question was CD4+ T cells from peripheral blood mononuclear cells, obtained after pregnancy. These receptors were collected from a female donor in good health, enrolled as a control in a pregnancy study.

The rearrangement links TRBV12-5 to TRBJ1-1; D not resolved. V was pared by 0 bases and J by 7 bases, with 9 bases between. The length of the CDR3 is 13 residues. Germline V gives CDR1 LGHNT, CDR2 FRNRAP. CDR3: CASGLVLRDEAFF. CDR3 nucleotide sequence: TGTGCTAGTGGTTTGGTACTGAGGGATGAAGCTTTCTTT.

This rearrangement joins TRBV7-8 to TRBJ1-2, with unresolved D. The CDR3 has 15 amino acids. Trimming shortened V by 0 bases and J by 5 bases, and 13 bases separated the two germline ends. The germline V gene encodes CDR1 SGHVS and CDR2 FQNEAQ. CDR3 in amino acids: CASSLAVRGLYGYTF. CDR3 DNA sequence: TGTGCCAGCAGCTTAGCGGTACGGGGTTTGTATGGCTACACCTTC.

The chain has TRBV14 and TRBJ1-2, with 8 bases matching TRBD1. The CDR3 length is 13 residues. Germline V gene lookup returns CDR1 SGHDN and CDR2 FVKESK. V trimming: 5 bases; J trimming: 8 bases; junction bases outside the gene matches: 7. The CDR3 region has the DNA TGTGCCAGCAGCACGCAGGGGGCGGGCGGCTACACCTTC. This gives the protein CASSTQGAGGYTF.

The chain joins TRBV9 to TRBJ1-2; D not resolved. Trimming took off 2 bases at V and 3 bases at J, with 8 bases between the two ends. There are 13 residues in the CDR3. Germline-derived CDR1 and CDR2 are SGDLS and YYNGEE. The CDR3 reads CASSVLGDYGYTF. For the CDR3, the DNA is TGTGCCAGCAGCGTTCTGGGCGACTATGGCTACACCTTC.

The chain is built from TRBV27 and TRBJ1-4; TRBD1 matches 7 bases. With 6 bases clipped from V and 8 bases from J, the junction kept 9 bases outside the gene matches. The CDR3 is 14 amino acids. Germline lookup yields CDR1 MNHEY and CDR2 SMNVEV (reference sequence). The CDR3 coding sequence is TGTGCCAGCAGCCGAGACAGGGACTTAGAAAAACTGTTTTTT. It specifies CASSRDRDLEKLFF. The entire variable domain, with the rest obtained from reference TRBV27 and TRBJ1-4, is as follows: EAQVTQNPRYLITVTGKKLTVTCSQNMNHEYMSWYRQDPGLGLRQIYYSMNVEVTDKGDVPEGYKVSRKEKRNFPLILESPSPNQTSLYFCASSRDRDLEKLFFGSGTQLSVL.

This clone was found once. In nucleotides, the CDR3 is TGTGCCAGCAGTGAAGTAGCGGGGGAGACCCAGTACTTC. Its protein product is CASSEVAGETQYF. This chain joins TRBV25-1 and TRBJ2-5; 8 bases fit TRBD2. The CDR3 sequence is 13 residues long. With V trimmed by 2 bases and J by 5 bases, 1 base remained unmatched. CDR1 and CDR2 from the germline V gene are MGHDK and SYGVNS.

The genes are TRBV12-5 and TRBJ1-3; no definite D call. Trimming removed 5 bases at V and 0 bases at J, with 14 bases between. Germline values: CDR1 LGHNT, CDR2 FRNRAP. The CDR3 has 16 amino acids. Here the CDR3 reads CASGPLPADSGNTIYF. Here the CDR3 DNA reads TGTGCTAGTGGTCCTCTACCGGCGGACTCTGGAAACACCATATATTTT. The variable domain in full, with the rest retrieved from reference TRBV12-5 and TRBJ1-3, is DARVTQTPRHKVTEMGQEVTMRCQPILGHNTVFWYRQTMMQGLELLAYFRNRAPLDDSGMPKDRFSAEMPDATLATLKIQPSEPRDSAVYFCASGPLPADSGNTIYFGEGSWLTVV.

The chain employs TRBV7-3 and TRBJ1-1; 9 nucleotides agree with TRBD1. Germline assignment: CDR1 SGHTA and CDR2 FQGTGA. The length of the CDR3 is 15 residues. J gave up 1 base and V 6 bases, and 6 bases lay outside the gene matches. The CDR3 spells CASRQQGAGNTEAFF. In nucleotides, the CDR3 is TGTGCCAGCAGACAACAGGGGGCTGGGAACACTGAAGCTTTCTTT.

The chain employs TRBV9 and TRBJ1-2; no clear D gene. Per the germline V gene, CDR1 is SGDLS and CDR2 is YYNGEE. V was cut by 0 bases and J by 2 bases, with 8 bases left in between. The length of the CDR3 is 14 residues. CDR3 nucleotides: TGTGCCAGCAGCGTAGCGGGGAGAAACTATGGCTACACCTTC. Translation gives CASSVAGRNYGYTF. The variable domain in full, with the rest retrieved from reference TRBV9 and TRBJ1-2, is DSGVTQTPKHLITATGQRVTLRCSPRSGDLSVYWYQQSLDQGLQFLIQYYNGEERAKGNILERFSAQQFPDLHSELNLSSLELGDSALYFCASSVAGRNYGYTFGSGTRLTVV.

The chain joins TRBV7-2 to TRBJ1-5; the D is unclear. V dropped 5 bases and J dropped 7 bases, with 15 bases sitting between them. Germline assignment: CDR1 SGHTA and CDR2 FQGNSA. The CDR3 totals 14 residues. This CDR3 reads CASSPVQRGQPQHF. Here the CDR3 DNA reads TGTGCCAGCAGCCCCGTACAAAGAGGGCAGCCCCAGCATTTT.

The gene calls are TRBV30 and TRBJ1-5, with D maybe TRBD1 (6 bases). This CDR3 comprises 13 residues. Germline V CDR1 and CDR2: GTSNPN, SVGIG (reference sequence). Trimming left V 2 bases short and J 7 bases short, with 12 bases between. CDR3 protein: CAWSPRTDQPQHF. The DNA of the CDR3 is TGTGCCTGGAGTCCCCGGACAGACCAGCCCCAGCATTTT. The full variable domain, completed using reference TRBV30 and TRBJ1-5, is SQTIHQWPATLVQPVGSPLSLECTVEGTSNPNLYWYRQAAGRGLQLLFYSVGIGQISSEVPQNLSASRPQDRQFILSSKKLLLSDSGFYLCAWSPRTDQPQHFGDGTRLSIL.

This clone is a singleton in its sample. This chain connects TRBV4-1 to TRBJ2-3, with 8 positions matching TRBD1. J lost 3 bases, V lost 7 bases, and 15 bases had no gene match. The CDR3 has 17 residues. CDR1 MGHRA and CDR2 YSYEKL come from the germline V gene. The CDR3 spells CASKAGQGGGLTDTQYF. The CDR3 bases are TGCGCCAGCAAGGCCGGACAGGGAGGCGGTTTGACAGATACGCAGTATTTT.

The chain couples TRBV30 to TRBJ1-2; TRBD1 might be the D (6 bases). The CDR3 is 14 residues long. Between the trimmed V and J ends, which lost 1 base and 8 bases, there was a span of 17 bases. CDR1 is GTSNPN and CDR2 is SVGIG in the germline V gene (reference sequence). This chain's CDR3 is CAWSEFQGQVGYTF. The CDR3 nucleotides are TGTGCCTGGAGTGAATTCCAGGGGCAAGTCGGCTACACCTTC.

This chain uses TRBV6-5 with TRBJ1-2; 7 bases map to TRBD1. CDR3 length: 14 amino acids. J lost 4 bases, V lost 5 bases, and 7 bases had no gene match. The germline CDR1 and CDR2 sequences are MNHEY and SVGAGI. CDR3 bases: TGTGCCAGCAGTCCCTCAGACAGGGCCTATGGCTACACCTTC. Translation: CASSPSDRAYGYTF.

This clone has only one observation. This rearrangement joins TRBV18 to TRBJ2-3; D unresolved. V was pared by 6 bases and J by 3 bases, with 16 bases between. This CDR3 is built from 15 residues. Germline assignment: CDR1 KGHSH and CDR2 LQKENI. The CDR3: CASSVIRSHTDTQYF. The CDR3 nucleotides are TGTGCCAGCTCCGTAATTAGGAGTCATACAGATACGCAGTATTTT.

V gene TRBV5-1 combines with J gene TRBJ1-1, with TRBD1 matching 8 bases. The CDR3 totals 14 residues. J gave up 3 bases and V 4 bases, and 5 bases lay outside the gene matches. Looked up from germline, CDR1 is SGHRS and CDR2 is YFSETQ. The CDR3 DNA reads TGCGCCAGCAGCCATCTGACAGGGGACACTGAAGCTTTCTTT. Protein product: CASSHLTGDTEAFF.

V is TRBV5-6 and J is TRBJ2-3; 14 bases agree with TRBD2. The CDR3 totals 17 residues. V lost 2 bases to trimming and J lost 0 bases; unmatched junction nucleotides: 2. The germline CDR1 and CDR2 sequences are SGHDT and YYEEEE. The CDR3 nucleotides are TGTGCCAGCAGCTTCGGACTAGCGGGGGGAAGCACAGATACGCAGTATTTT. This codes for CASSFGLAGGSTDTQYF.

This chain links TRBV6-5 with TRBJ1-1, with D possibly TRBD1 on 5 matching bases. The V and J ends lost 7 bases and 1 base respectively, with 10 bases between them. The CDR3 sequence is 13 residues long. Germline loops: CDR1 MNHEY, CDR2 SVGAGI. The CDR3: CASIRQQNTEAFF. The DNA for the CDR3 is TGTGCCAGCATAAGACAGCAGAACACTGAAGCTTTCTTT.

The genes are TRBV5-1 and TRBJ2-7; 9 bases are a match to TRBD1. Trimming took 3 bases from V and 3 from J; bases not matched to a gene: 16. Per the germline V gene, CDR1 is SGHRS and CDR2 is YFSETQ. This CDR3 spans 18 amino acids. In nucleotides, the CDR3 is TGCGCCAGCAGCTCAACCCCATCCGGGACAGGGACTTACTACGAGCAGTACTTC. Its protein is CASSSTPSGTGTYYEQYF.

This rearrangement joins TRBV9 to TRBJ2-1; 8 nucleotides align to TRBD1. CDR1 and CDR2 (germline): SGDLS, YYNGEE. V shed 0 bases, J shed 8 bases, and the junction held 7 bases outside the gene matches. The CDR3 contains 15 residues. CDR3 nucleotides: TGTGCCAGCAGCGTAGACAGGGGGGCTAGCGATGAGCAGTTCTTC. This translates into CASSVDRGASDEQFF.

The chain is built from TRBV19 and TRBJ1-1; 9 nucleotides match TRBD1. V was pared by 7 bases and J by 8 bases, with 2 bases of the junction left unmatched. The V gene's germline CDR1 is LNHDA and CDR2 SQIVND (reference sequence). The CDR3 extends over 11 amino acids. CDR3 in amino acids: CASTGTGEAFF. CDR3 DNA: TGTGCCAGTACCGGGACAGGGGAAGCTTTCTTT.

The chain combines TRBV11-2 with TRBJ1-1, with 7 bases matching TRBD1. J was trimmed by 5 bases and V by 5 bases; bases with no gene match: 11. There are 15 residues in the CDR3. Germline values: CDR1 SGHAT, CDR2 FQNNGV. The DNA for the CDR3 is TGTGCCAGCAGCATCCGACAGGGTAAGGGGACTGAAGCTTTCTTT. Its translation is CASSIRQGKGTEAFF.

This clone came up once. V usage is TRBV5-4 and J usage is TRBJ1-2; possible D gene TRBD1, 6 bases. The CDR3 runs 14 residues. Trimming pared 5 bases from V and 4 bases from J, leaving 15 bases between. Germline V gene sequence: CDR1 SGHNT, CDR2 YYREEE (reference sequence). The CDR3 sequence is CASRLWGGFYGYTF. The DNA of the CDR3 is TGTGCCAGCAGACTATGGGGGGGCTTCTATGGCTACACCTTC. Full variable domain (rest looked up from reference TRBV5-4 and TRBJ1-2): ETGVTQSPTHLIKTRGQQVTLRCSSQSGHNTVSWYQQALGQGPQFIFQYYREEENGRGNFPPRFSGLQFPNYSSELNVNALELDDSALYLCASRLWGGFYGYTFGSGTRLTVV.

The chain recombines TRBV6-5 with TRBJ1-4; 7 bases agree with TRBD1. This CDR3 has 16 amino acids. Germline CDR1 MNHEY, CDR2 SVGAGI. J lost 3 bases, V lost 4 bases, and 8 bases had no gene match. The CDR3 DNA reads TGTGCCAGCAGTTTTTCGACAGGGTCCCCTAATGAAAAACTGTTTTTT. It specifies CASSFSTGSPNEKLFF.